These T cell receptor beta chains were read from a single sample in a study of cytomegalovirus exposure and HLA in healthy donors. Profiled with immunoSEQ multiplex PCR; TCRdb holds only in-frame clones, not every one. This table has some 130,000 clones, 66% appearing once. The sequenced sample consisted of PBMCs. Every receptor here comes from a human donor in good health. CDR3s include the opening cysteine and the closing phenylalanine or tryptophan. The D gene is left open where the match is weak. Size tells how often a clone was seen (once, few, many) or the class of an expanded clone, and some rows leave it out.

clone_size	v_call	d_call	j_call	cdr3_length	cdr3_aa	cdr3_nt
few	TRBV18	-	TRBJ1-1	14	CASSPGGTNTEAFF	TGTGCCAGCTCACCCGGCGGAACGAACACTGAAGCTTTCTTT
-	TRBV28	-	TRBJ2-2	13	CASHRANTGELFF	TGTGCCAGTCACAGGGCGAACACCGGGGAGCTGTTTTTT
-	TRBV6-6	TRBD1	TRBJ1-3	16	CASTSPNRGPGNTIYF	TGTGCCAGCACCAGTCCTAACAGGGGGCCAGGAAACACCATATATTTT
-	TRBV7-8	TRBD1	TRBJ2-3	15	CASSSTGGKADTQYF	TGTGCCAGCAGCTCCACAGGGGGTAAAGCAGATACGCAGTATTTT
-	TRBV6-4	-	TRBJ2-2	14	CASSDRPGIGELFF	TGTGCCAGCAGTGACCGACCGGGAATCGGGGAGCTGTTTTTT
-	TRBV11-3	TRBD1	TRBJ2-3	14	CASSSDRDTDTQYF	TGTGCCAGCAGCTCGGACAGGGACACAGATACGCAGTATTTT
once	TRBV13	TRBD1	TRBJ2-2	15	CASSLRTGGSGELFF	TGTGCCAGCAGCCTCCGGACAGGGGGCTCCGGGGAGCTGTTTTTT
-	TRBV28	-	TRBJ1-2	18	CASSLRRLELNFNYGYTF	TGTGCCAGCAGTTTAAGACGATTGGAGCTCAATTTTAACTATGGCTACACCTTC
-	TRBV7-2	TRBD1	TRBJ2-7	12	CASGTGDYEQYF	TGTGCCAGCGGGACAGGAGACTACGAGCAGTACTTC
few	TRBV2	TRBD1	TRBJ2-6	15	CASTRDSSGANVLTF	TGTGCCAGCACCCGGGACAGCTCTGGGGCCAACGTCCTGACTTTC
-	TRBV2	TRBD2	TRBJ2-2	15	CASSETSGNTGELFF	TGTGCCAGCAGTGAGACTAGCGGGAACACCGGGGAGCTGTTTTTT
few	TRBV7-9	-	TRBJ2-5	16	CASSPKLGQGQETQYF	TGTGCCAGCAGCCCCAAGCTAGGGCAGGGACAAGAGACCCAGTACTTC
-	TRBV28	TRBD1	TRBJ2-7	13	CASTVGQGHEQYF	TGTGCCAGCACCGTAGGACAGGGGCACGAGCAGTACTTC
-	TRBV5-1	-	TRBJ2-7	14	CASSLLGPSREQYF	TGCGCCAGCAGTCTCCTTGGCCCTTCCAGGGAGCAGTACTTC
-	TRBV7-6	-	TRBJ2-2	14	CASLPTRGTGELFF	TGTGCCAGCCTCCCGACTAGAGGGACCGGGGAGCTGTTTTTT
-	TRBV2	TRBD2	TRBJ2-3	15	CAAKRTSGRADTQYF	TGTGCCGCCAAACGGACTAGCGGGAGGGCAGATACGCAGTATTTT
-	TRBV7-6	TRBD2	TRBJ2-7	16	CASSLVALAGVREQYF	TGTGCCAGCAGCTTAGTGGCCCTAGCGGGAGTTCGCGAGCAGTACTTC
-	TRBV19	TRBD1	TRBJ2-7	16	CASSIGQGTAIYEQYF	TGTGCCAGTAGTATTGGACAGGGAACAGCAATCTACGAGCAGTACTTC
-	TRBV2	TRBD1	TRBJ2-1	15	CASNKPGQGSNEQFF	TGTGCCAGCAACAAACCGGGACAGGGGTCCAATGAGCAGTTCTTC
-	TRBV28	-	TRBJ1-2	13	CASSAGTNYGYTF	TGTGCCAGCAGCGCCGGGACAAATTATGGCTACACCTTC
few	TRBV21-1	-	TRBJ2-7	18	CASSTVLTDYLKLYEQYF	TGTGCCAGCAGCACCGTACTCACGGACTACCTTAAACTTTACGAGCAGTACTTC
-	TRBV5-4	-	TRBJ2-1	15	CASRTARTNLNEQFF	TGTGCCAGCAGAACCGCAAGGACTAACCTCAATGAGCAGTTCTTC
few	TRBV28	TRBD2	TRBJ2-3	13	CACTGGAGDTQYF	TGTGCCTGCACGGGGGGAGCGGGGGATACGCAGTATTTT
-	TRBV9	-	TRBJ1-5	19	CASSVDGTSERYSNQPQHF	TGTGCCAGCAGCGTGGACGGGACTTCTGAACGATATAGCAATCAGCCCCAGCATTTT
-	TRBV29-1	TRBD1	TRBJ2-3	16	CSVGGSTGTSTDTQYF	TGCAGCGTTGGGGGATCGACAGGGACGAGCACAGATACGCAGTATTTT
-	TRBV28	TRBD1	TRBJ1-1	11	CASRQGTEAFF	TGTGCCTCGAGACAGGGTACTGAAGCTTTCTTT
-	TRBV7-3	TRBD1	TRBJ1-1	13	CASSLVTGGEAFF	TGTGCCAGCAGCTTAGTCACAGGGGGTGAAGCTTTCTTT
-	TRBV5-1	TRBD1	TRBJ2-4	16	CASSLQQGNAKNIQYF	TGCGCCAGCAGCTTGCAACAGGGGAATGCCAAAAACATTCAGTACTTC
-	TRBV5-1	TRBD1	TRBJ2-1	16	CASSPGTGGLYNEQFF	TGCGCCAGCAGCCCCGGGACAGGGGGGCTCTACAATGAGCAGTTCTTC
-	TRBV19	TRBD1	TRBJ2-2	14	CASRRDRITGELFF	TGTGCCAGTAGACGGGACAGAATTACCGGGGAGCTGTTTTTT
few	TRBV9	TRBD1	TRBJ1-2	15	CASSVGWTGAYGYTF	TGTGCCAGCAGCGTAGGATGGACAGGGGCATATGGCTACACCTTC
-	TRBV2	-	TRBJ2-3	14	CASSEALRRDTQYF	TGTGCCAGCAGTGAAGCGCTTCGCAGGGATACGCAGTATTTT
-	TRBV5-4	TRBD2	TRBJ2-1	13	CASSSWGGNEQFF	TGTGCCAGCAGCTCTTGGGGGGGCAATGAGCAGTTCTTC
-	TRBV7-3	TRBD1	TRBJ2-7	15	CASSLSGTGYYEQYF	TGTGCCAGCAGCTTGTCCGGGACAGGTTACTACGAGCAGTACTTC
-	TRBV19	-	TRBJ1-5	18	CASSMSPQGTGSNQPQHF	TGTGCCAGTAGTATGAGCCCACAGGGAACGGGGAGCAATCAGCCCCAGCATTTT
once	TRBV2	-	TRBJ1-3	15	CASSNGGAAGNTIYF	TGTGCCAGCAGCAACGGGGGGGCGGCTGGAAACACCATATATTTT
-	TRBV11-2	-	TRBJ2-7	15	CASRYTDAELYEQYF	TGTGCCAGCAGATACACGGATGCGGAGCTCTACGAGCAGTACTTC
-	TRBV11-2	-	TRBJ2-7	12	CASSLNRVEQYF	TGTGCCAGCAGCTTGAACAGGGTCGAGCAGTACTTC
-	TRBV6-1	-	TRBJ2-7	17	CASSDRGMGLLRYEQYF	TGTGCCAGCAGTGACCGGGGTATGGGGTTGCTACGCTACGAGCAGTACTTC
-	TRBV7-2	TRBD1	TRBJ1-2	14	CASSGDSPNYGYTF	TGTGCCAGCAGCGGGGACAGTCCAAACTATGGCTACACCTTC
once	TRBV7-2	TRBD2	TRBJ2-1	15	CASSLASGRAYEQFF	TGTGCCAGCAGCTTAGCTAGCGGGAGGGCCTATGAGCAGTTCTTC
-	TRBV27	-	TRBJ2-7	13	CASAYGDPYEQYF	TGTGCCAGCGCGTACGGGGATCCCTACGAGCAGTACTTC
-	TRBV7-9	TRBD1	TRBJ2-1	15	CASSLGGTGDNEQFF	TGTGCCAGCAGCTTAGGGGGGACAGGGGACAATGAGCAGTTCTTC
-	TRBV21-1	-	TRBJ2-7	22	CASIRTGWISLRTSGSCYEQYF	TGTGCCAGCATAAGGACGGGGTGGATTTCCCTAAGGACTAGCGGGAGTTGCTACGAGCAGTACTTC
-	TRBV7-2	-	TRBJ2-7	13	CASSPLQRSEQYF	TGTGCCAGCAGCCCCTTGCAGCGCTCCGAGCAGTACTTC
-	TRBV10-3	-	TRBJ1-5	13	CAISGQPNQPQHF	TGTGCCATCAGTGGACAGCCCAATCAGCCCCAGCATTTT